This T cell receptor beta chain was identified during a study of OX40 agonist ivuxolimab in advanced cancers. The ends were cut back, 0 bases at V and 2 bases at J, with 11 bases in the middle. The CDR3 length is 15 residues. Germline CDR1 is SGHDT and CDR2 is YYEEEE. This clone came up once. Individuals having autoimmune disease history or systemic immunosuppression were not enrolled. TCRdb's copy holds only in-frame clones and misses some; the assay was immunoSEQ multiplex PCR. The sample records more than 95,000 clones, 91% being singletons. V usage is TRBV5-6 and J usage is TRBJ1-2, with D uncertain. The sequence was obtained from an adult with an advanced solid tumor such as melanoma, head and neck, liver or kidney cancer. The sample in question was CD4+ or CD8+ T cells sorted from blood, obtained in a trial of the OX40 agonist ivuxolimab. CDR3 nucleotides: TGTGCCAGCAGCTTGGGCCGAAGTTTCAACTATGGCTACACCTTC. Its translation: CASSLGRSFNYGYTF.